A selection of T cell receptor beta chains follows, all from one sample in a study of cytomegalovirus exposure and HLA in healthy donors. TCRdb's copy holds only in-frame clones and misses some; the assay was immunoSEQ multiplex PCR. The data show some 60,000 clones, about 80% seen once. Sequenced material: PBMCs. Receptor source: a middle-aged man in good health and CMV-seronegative. CDR3s leave out the opening cysteine and the closing phenylalanine or tryptophan. Clone size is stated in some rows and not others, as once, few, many or a class when expanded.

CDR3: ASSLFGGGATDTQY
V: TRBV11-3
J: TRBJ2-3
length: 14
size: -

CDR3: ATGVVDGYT
V: TRBV10-3
J: TRBJ1-2
length: 9
size: once

CDR3: ASSVSRGKETQY
V: TRBV9
J: TRBJ2-5
length: 12
size: -

CDR3: ASSQIGSGYT
V: TRBV14
J: TRBJ1-2
length: 10
size: -

CDR3: ASSLVGTGNEKLF
V: TRBV5-1
J: TRBJ1-4
length: 13
size: -

CDR3: ASSQGQGARQVGYT
V: TRBV4-1
J: TRBJ1-2
length: 14
size: -

CDR3: ASRGLDTEAF
V: TRBV2
J: TRBJ1-1
length: 10
size: -

CDR3: ASSYSSTGFFEKLF
V: TRBV6-5
J: TRBJ1-4
length: 14
size: -

CDR3: ASSLSGTGDQPQH
V: TRBV5-6
J: TRBJ1-5
length: 13
size: -

CDR3: ASSDRQRNQPQH
V: TRBV6-1
J: TRBJ1-5
length: 12
size: few

CDR3: AWRAGTYEAF
V: TRBV30
J: TRBJ1-1
length: 10
size: -

CDR3: ASSPKQGDTEAF
V: TRBV18
J: TRBJ1-1
length: 12
size: -

CDR3: ATMDRSVYSPLH
V: TRBV10-1
J: TRBJ1-6
length: 12
size: -

CDR3: ASSPGTASYYEQY
V: TRBV18
J: TRBJ2-7
length: 13
size: -

CDR3: ASSLGVSAREQY
V: TRBV7-2
J: TRBJ2-7
length: 12
size: -

CDR3: AIMTGLAGAVDTQY
V: TRBV10-3
J: TRBJ2-3
length: 14
size: few

CDR3: ASSYAGERQPQH
V: TRBV6-6
J: TRBJ1-5
length: 12
size: once

CDR3: ASSLGTGVSGANVLT
V: TRBV5-8
J: TRBJ2-6
length: 15
size: -

CDR3: ATSRAGQGRIEQF
V: TRBV15
J: TRBJ2-1
length: 13
size: -

CDR3: ASSSMTSGVPNTGELF
V: TRBV5-6
J: TRBJ2-2
length: 16
size: -

CDR3: ASTTRGIGANVLT
V: TRBV28
J: TRBJ2-6
length: 13
size: -

CDR3: ASSYRVPVEKLF
V: TRBV27
J: TRBJ1-4
length: 12
size: -

CDR3: ASSNLRASTAETQY
V: TRBV7-6
J: TRBJ2-5
length: 14
size: few